This record covers a single T cell receptor (beta chain). Its antigen is currently unknown. Pooled CD45RO+ cells and CCR7-negative CD45RA+ TemRA cells made up CD8 memory. Germline V CDR1 and CDR2: MDHEN, SYDVKM. Deletions cut 1 base from V and 1 base from J, with 7 bases between. This CDR3 comprises 14 residues. The sample belongs to a study of shared clonotypes between healthy human individuals. Study context: Those who served as donors were a couple of women and a few men between the ages of 18 and 49. Study-level findings and limits: Larger estimated richness was generally recorded for naive subsets relative to memory subsets.

Sequencing was at deep level. Here immunoSEQ multiplex PCR was the method, and the copy in TCRdb shows in-frame clones only, minus some. The sample contains more than 550,000 clones, about 92% of which appear only once. This receptor was obtained from a man aged 18 to 29 in good health. Some clones in this sample may be carry-over from other donors' samples. The gene calls are TRBV28 and TRBJ1-1; D not certain. Sequencing was done on a sample of memory CD8+ T cells from PBMCs. Regarding subset: CD45RO+ cells pooled with CCR7-negative TemRA cells. CDR3 in DNA: TGTGCCAGCAGTTTATTGATAGGGAACACTGAAGCTTTCTTT. As protein: CASSLLIGNTEAFF.